These 30 T cell receptor beta chains came from one sample sequenced in a study of blood T cell repertoires in COVID-19 (dated by TCRdb to 2020 to 2021). Libraries were constructed by the immunoSEQ multiplex PCR assay. TCRdb re-hosts the immuneACCESS table, in-frame sequences only. Its copies lack some clones; in the studies checked, an unresolved V gene accounts for under half of them, and the cause for the rest is not known. The sample profile shows some 450,000 clones; 80% to 90% of them were found once. More than 0.7% of the sample rests with the top ten. Sequenced input: peripheral blood. The receptors were sampled from a man in his late teens or twenties with COVID-19, enrolled during active disease.

The chain employs TRBV19 and TRBJ2-5, with a weak D call TRBD2 (6 bases). V gave up 5 bases and J gave up 5 bases, with 15 bases separating them. Germline loops: CDR1 LNHDA, CDR2 SQIVND (reference sequence). The CDR3 covers 14 residues. CDR3 DNA sequence: TGTGCCAGTAGTGCGGGGACCCTTCGGGAGACCCAGTACTTC. It encodes CASSAGTLRETQYF.

The count of this clone is one. The chain links TRBV4-1 to TRBJ2-1; 9 bases match TRBD1. Germline CDR1 is MGHRA and CDR2 is YSYEKL. V shed 4 bases, J shed 6 bases, and the junction held 7 bases outside the gene matches. The CDR3 covers 15 residues. CDR3 nucleotide sequence: TGCGCCAGCAGCCCTCTGGGACAGGGCGCCAATGAGCAGTTCTTC. Amino acid sequence: CASSPLGQGANEQFF.

The rearrangement links TRBV5-1 to TRBJ2-1; 7 bases match TRBD1. Germline V lookup: CDR1 SGHRS, CDR2 YFSETQ. CDR3 length equals 14 residues. Trimming removed 2 bases from V and 5 bases from J; junction bases left unmatched: 4. The CDR3 loop is CASSLRQGHNEQFF. The CDR3, as DNA: TGCGCCAGCAGCTTAAGACAGGGACACAATGAGCAGTTCTTC.

The table lists this clone with a count of one. The gene calls are TRBV5-1 and TRBJ2-1; 7 nucleotides align to TRBD1. The trim removed 3 bases at V and 0 bases at J, leaving 3 bases unmatched. CDR3 length: 15 amino acids. In germline, CDR1 is SGHRS, CDR2 YFSETQ. CDR3 sequence reads: CASSSGTDSYNEQFF. CDR3 nucleotide sequence: TGCGCCAGCAGCTCGGGGACAGACTCCTACAATGAGCAGTTCTTC.

This clone was observed once. V and J are TRBV6-5 and TRBJ1-2; possible D gene TRBD1, 6 bases. The CDR3 loop spans 12 amino acids. V dropped 7 bases and J dropped 6 bases, with 12 bases sitting between them. Germline V gives CDR1 MNHEY, CDR2 SVGAGI. CDR3 coding DNA: TGTGCCAGCATCACAGGGAGGGATGGCTACACCTTC. Its translation is CASITGRDGYTF.

This clone was detected only once. Other DNA sequences in this specimen translate into the identical CDR3. The CDR3 sequence: CASSYSSGGSYEQYF. Written as DNA, the CDR3 is TGTGCCAGCAGTTACTCTAGCGGGGGGAGCTACGAGCAGTACTTC. The J gene is TRBJ2-7, the V gene TRBV6-5, with 10 nucleotides matching TRBD2. Trimming cost V 0 bases and J 3 bases; bases outside gene matches: 2. This CDR3 comprises 15 residues. Looked up from germline, CDR1 is MNHEY and CDR2 is SVGAGI.

The chain has TRBV19 and TRBJ1-5; D is possibly TRBD1 (5 bases). CDR3 size: 13 residues. Germline lookup yields CDR1 LNHDA and CDR2 SQIVND (reference sequence). V lost 7 bases and J 7 bases, leaving 14 bases between the germline ends. Written as DNA, the CDR3 is TGTGCCAGTAACCCGGTGGAGGGGCAGCCCCAGCATTTT. It translates to CASNPVEGQPQHF.

The chain combines TRBV7-6 with TRBJ2-4, with 9 nucleotides matching TRBD1. The germline V gene has CDR1 SGHVS and CDR2 FNYEAQ. The CDR3 length is 15 residues. J lost 10 bases, V lost 5 bases, and 12 bases had no gene match. The CDR3 sequence: CASSLDRGLWWIQYF. The CDR3 DNA reads as TGTGCCAGCAGCCTTGACAGGGGGTTATGGTGGATTCAGTACTTC.

V gene TRBV4-1 combines with J gene TRBJ1-1, with a tentative D call TRBD1 (6 bases). In germline, CDR1 is MGHRA, CDR2 YSYEKL. The CDR3 is made up of 14 amino acids. Trimming pared 0 bases from V and 2 bases from J, leaving 7 bases between. Here the CDR3 reads CASSQEGANTEAFF. The CDR3 DNA follows: TGCGCCAGCAGCCAAGAGGGGGCTAACACTGAAGCTTTCTTT.

The V gene is TRBV13, the J gene TRBJ1-1; D is unclear. Germline loops: CDR1 PRHDT, CDR2 FYEKMQ (reference sequence). This CDR3 contains 13 residues. Trimming left V 1 base short and J 1 base short, with 4 bases between. The CDR3 loop reads CASSLAGNTEAFF. As DNA, the CDR3 is TGTGCCAGCAGCTTAGCAGGGAACACTGAAGCTTTCTTT.

The chain recombines TRBV10-3 with TRBJ2-7; D is uncertain. Trimming shortened V by 2 bases and J by 5 bases, and 13 bases separated the two germline ends. The germline V gene encodes CDR1 ENHRY and CDR2 SYGVKD. There are 14 residues in the CDR3. CDR3 amino acids: CAISEPQLLNEQYF. DNA for the CDR3: TGTGCCATCAGTGAGCCTCAACTTCTTAACGAGCAGTACTTC.

This chain uses TRBV14 with TRBJ2-5; D possibly corresponds to TRBD2 (6 bases). The CDR3 length is 14 residues. Trimming took off 3 bases at V and 5 bases at J, with 13 bases between the two ends. Germline V lookup: CDR1 SGHDN, CDR2 FVKESK. DNA for the CDR3: TGTGCCAGCAGCCATCTCGGGACTTGGGAGACCCAGTACTTC. This codes for CASSHLGTWETQYF.

The V gene is TRBV10-1, the J gene TRBJ2-1; a possible D gene is TRBD2 (5 bases). The CDR3 consists of 12 residues. Deletions cut 4 bases from V and 9 bases from J, with 10 bases between. Germline CDR1 is WNHNN and CDR2 is SYGVQD (reference sequence). The CDR3 coding sequence is TGCGCCAGCAGTGCAGCACGGGGTGAGCAGTTCTTC. As protein: CASSAARGEQFF.

As concerns this clone: The junction and the germline gene differ at one end; a read error may be behind it. This chain uses TRBV10-2 with TRBJ2-3; tentative D call: TRBD2 (6 bases). The CDR3 has 14 amino acids. Germline V CDR1 and CDR2: WSHSY, SAAADI. CDR3 amino acids: CASQVGRGTNTQYF. CDR3 nucleotide sequence: TGCGCCAGTCAGGTGGGGCGGGGCACAAATACGCAGTATTTT.

The rearrangement links TRBV5-8 to TRBJ2-7; 7 positions match TRBD2. V lost 5 bases and J lost 4; bases outside the gene matches: 9. This CDR3 spans 14 amino acids. In germline, CDR1 is SGHTS, CDR2 YDEGEE. CDR3: CASRPLADSYEQYF. The CDR3 DNA sequence: TGTGCCAGCAGGCCGCTAGCGGATAGTTACGAGCAGTACTTC.

The chain uses TRBV9 and TRBJ1-1; D is unclear. Trimming took off 0 bases at V and 1 base at J, with 7 bases between the two ends. This CDR3 region has 14 residues. Germline-derived CDR1 and CDR2 are SGDLS and YYNGEE. In DNA, the CDR3 is TGTGCCAGCAGCGTAGCGGCGGGGAACACTGAAGCTTTCTTT. It yields the protein CASSVAAGNTEAFF.

The rearrangement joins TRBV7-2 to TRBJ2-3, with a tentative D call TRBD2 (6 bases). Germline values: CDR1 SGHTA, CDR2 FQGNSA. The CDR3 sequence is 14 residues long. Trimming left V 6 bases short and J 4 bases short, with 14 bases between. The CDR3 sequence is CASRVLASADTQYF. The DNA for the CDR3 is TGTGCCAGCAGAGTTCTAGCGTCCGCAGATACGCAGTATTTT. Looking up the rest from reference TRBV7-2 and TRBJ2-3 gives the full variable domain: GAGVSQSPSNKVTEKGKDVELRCDPISGHTALYWYRQSLGQGLEFLIYFQGNSAPDKSGLPSDRFSAERTGGSVSTLTIQRTQQEDSAVYLCASRVLASADTQYFGPGTRLTVL.

The gene calls are TRBV10-1 and TRBJ2-3, with a weak D call TRBD2 (6 bases). The V and J ends lost 2 bases and 2 bases respectively, with 11 bases between them. The CDR3 length is 15 residues. The V gene's germline CDR1 is WNHNN and CDR2 SYGVQD (reference sequence). The CDR3 DNA is TGCGCCAGCAGTGAGGGGGCGGGATCCACAGATACGCAGTATTTT. Translated, it gives CASSEGAGSTDTQYF.

The V and J genes are TRBV6-5 and TRBJ1-5, with D unresolved. Germline CDR1 is MNHEY and CDR2 is SVGAGI. This CDR3 has 14 amino acids. Trimming pared 6 bases from V and 4 bases from J, leaving 13 bases between. CDR3 in DNA: TGTGCCAGCAGCATAGATAGAGCGAATCAGCCCCAGCATTTT. It specifies CASSIDRANQPQHF.

The V gene is TRBV11-2, the J gene TRBJ2-2; 14 bases match TRBD2. CDR1 is SGHAT, CDR2 FQNNGV, per germline. V shed 5 bases, J shed 0 bases, and the junction held 2 bases outside the gene matches. This CDR3 region has 17 residues. For the CDR3, the DNA is TGTGCCAGCAGCACGACTAGCGGGGGGGCGAACACCGGGGAGCTGTTTTTT. Translation: CASSTTSGGANTGELFF.

The J gene is TRBJ2-3, the V gene TRBV28; a weak D match, TRBD1 (6 bases). The V and J ends lost 3 bases and 1 base respectively, with 17 bases between them. The CDR3 is made up of 17 amino acids. Germline V gene data show CDR1 as MDHEN and CDR2 as SYDVKM. The CDR3 loop is CASSLQGGGFGTDTQYF. The CDR3 region has the DNA TGTGCCAGCAGTTTGCAGGGTGGGGGCTTTGGCACAGATACGCAGTATTTT. The full variable domain, with the rest looked up from reference TRBV28 and TRBJ2-3, is DVKVTQSSRYLVKRTGEKVFLECVQDMDHENMFWYRQDPGLGLRLIYFSYDVKMKEKGDIPEGYSVSREKKERFSLILESASTNQTSMYLCASSLQGGGFGTDTQYFGPGTRLTVL.

CDR3 sequence (DNA): TGCAGCGTTGCATGGACTAGCGGGGGGGTCCTCCCCGGGGAGCTGTTTTTT. Residues: CSVAWTSGGVLPGELFF. V is TRBV29-1 and J is TRBJ2-2, with 15 bases that match TRBD2. The CDR3 loop spans 17 amino acids. Trimming removed 4 bases from V and 6 bases from J; junction bases left unmatched: 9. CDR1 is SQVTM and CDR2 is ANQGSEA in the germline V gene.

The V and J genes are TRBV29-1 and TRBJ2-7; 8 bases are a match to TRBD1. The CDR3 is 14 residues long. V dropped 6 bases and J dropped 3; count of bases not matched to a gene: 10. Germline CDR1 is SQVTM and CDR2 is ANQGSEA. CDR3 amino acids: CSVHSGTGIYEQYF. The CDR3 nucleotides read TGCAGCGTCCATTCCGGGACAGGCATCTACGAGCAGTACTTC.

This clone occurred once. The V and J genes are TRBV7-2 and TRBJ1-2, with D possibly TRBD1 on 6 matching bases. Germline CDR1 SGHTA, CDR2 FQGNSA. This CDR3 region has 14 residues. Trimming cost V 1 base and J 4 bases, with 10 bases left between them. The CDR3 here is CASSLGGGSYGYTF. For the CDR3, the DNA is TGTGCCAGCAGCTTAGGGGGGGGCTCCTATGGCTACACCTTC.

The V call is TRBV6-5, the J call TRBJ2-7; 10 nucleotides line up with TRBD1. Germline assignment: CDR1 MNHEY and CDR2 SVGAGI. This CDR3 comprises 13 residues. Losses at the gene ends were 6 bases for V and 6 bases for J; bases not matched to a gene: 5. This chain's CDR3 is CASSTGTGVEQYF. CDR3 bases: TGTGCCAGCAGCACCGGGACAGGGGTCGAGCAGTACTTC.

V gene TRBV15 combines with J gene TRBJ2-1, with 8 bases aligning to TRBD2. V lost 2 bases to trimming and J lost 6 bases; unmatched junction nucleotides: 9. The CDR3 sequence is 16 residues long. Germline V gives CDR1 LNHNV, CDR2 YYDKDF (reference sequence). CDR3: CATSRPTSGPLNEQFF. CDR3 nucleotides: TGTGCCACCAGCAGACCTACTAGCGGACCTCTCAATGAGCAGTTCTTC.

This chain joins TRBV5-4 and TRBJ2-5; possible D gene TRBD2, 7 bases. This CDR3 is built from 18 residues. Trimming cost V 0 bases and J 0 bases, with 18 bases left between them. The germline V gene encodes CDR1 SGHNT and CDR2 YYREEE (reference sequence). The CDR3 here is CASSLEGGVGFYQETQYF. DNA of the CDR3: TGTGCCAGCAGCTTGGAAGGGGGGGTTGGGTTTTACCAAGAGACCCAGTACTTC.

The chain carries TRBV19 and TRBJ2-3; 10 bases agree with TRBD2. Germline lookup yields CDR1 LNHDA and CDR2 SQIVND (reference sequence). After removal of 7 bases from V and 4 bases from J, the junction contained 8 bases not matched to a gene. The CDR3 has 15 amino acids. CDR3 nucleotides: TGTGCCAGTACCCGGGGAGCGGGAGGGGCAGATACGCAGTATTTT. This codes for CASTRGAGGADTQYF. The full variable domain, in which reference TRBV19 and TRBJ2-3 provide the parts outside the CDR3, is DGGITQSPKYLFRKEGQNVTLSCEQNLNHDAMYWYRQDPGQGLRLIYYSQIVNDFQKGDIAEGYSVSREKKESFPLTVTSAQKNPTAFYLCASTRGAGGADTQYFGPGTRLTVL.

The J gene is TRBJ2-1, the V gene TRBV29-1; a possible D gene is TRBD1 (6 bases). This CDR3 comprises 12 residues. V shed 4 bases and J shed 9 bases, with 13 bases lying between them. Germline CDR1 SQVTM, CDR2 ANQGSEA. The CDR3 DNA sequence: TGCAGCGTTGTTCAGGGGATCGGTGAGCAGTTCTTC. It specifies CSVVQGIGEQFF.

The chain has TRBV30 and TRBJ2-4; TRBD1 is a possible D gene (6 bases). Germline CDR1 GTSNPN, CDR2 SVGIG (reference sequence). The CDR3 is 16 residues long. V gave up 0 bases and J gave up 0 bases, with 12 bases separating them. The CDR3 nucleotides read TGTGCCTGGAGTGTGGGGCAGGGGCTAGCCAAAAACATTCAGTACTTC. It encodes CAWSVGQGLAKNIQYF.